Described below is a single T cell receptor (beta chain) sequence and its context. PCR involved 60 Vbeta and 13 Jbeta primers. Repertoires were generated with immunoSEQ multiplex PCR, while TCRdb's copy carries only in-frame clones and drops some. The sample includes 100,000 to 150,000 clones, about 11% seen only once; the top ten take 3.5% to 5%. These data originate in a study of cytomegalovirus exposure and HLA in healthy donors. The CDR3 contains 18 residues. The germline V and J ends were trimmed by 3 bases and 4 bases, with 21 bases remaining between them. CDR1 is PRHDT and CDR2 is FYEKMQ in the germline V gene (reference sequence).

The clonotype was recovered from a woman between 18 and 30 years old in good health and CMV-seropositive. The genes are TRBV13 and TRBJ2-2, with D uncertain. The sequencing sample was made of PBMCs. The CDR3 coding sequence is TGTGCCAGCAGCTTTATGGAGCCTACTCCGCGGAGCACCGGGGAGCTGTTTTTT. This sequence encodes CASSFMEPTPRSTGELFF.